This T cell receptor beta chain was identified during a study of shared clonotypes between healthy human individuals. CD8 cells classed as naive were CD45RO-negative and positively selected for CCR7, excluding terminally differentiated effector memory CD45RA+ cells. Adults of Caucasian background living in Nashville, Tennessee made up all donors. With 0 bases removed from V and 5 bases from J, the gap between germline ends came to 13 bases. The germline gives CDR1 MDHEN, CDR2 SYDVKM. CDR3 length equals 15 residues. Comment on this clone: The antigen remains unidentified.

The study, taken as a whole, reports: The generation probabilities recorded for non-shared clonotypes fell below those of clonotypes shared by all four donors. Researchers sampled only blood; tissue repertoires likely differ.

Libraries were prepared by immunoSEQ multiplex PCR; TCRdb keeps only in-frame clonotypes and omits some of them. There are about 590,000 clones in the sample; about 95% occur only once, and around 0.11% lies in the top ten. V is TRBV28 and J is TRBJ2-5; D might be TRBD2 (6 bases). This receptor was identified in a woman aged 25-40 years in good health. Sequences were obtained from naive CD8+ T cells sorted from blood. In DNA form, the CDR3 reads TGTGCCAGCAGTTTATGGCGGGATAGGTATGAGACCCAGTACTTC. Its protein product is CASSLWRDRYETQYF.